Listed below are T cell receptor beta chains from one sample, sequenced in a study of a mutant IDH1 vaccine in newly diagnosed glioma. Antigens for these TCRs are unknown. Method: immunoSEQ multiplex PCR; TCRdb's copy keeps in-frame clones and lacks some. The sample holds 60,000 or so clones, 90% seen once. The source was PBMCs, collected from a glioma patient whose treatment included an IDH1 peptide vaccine. The receptor source for this set is a woman aged 40 to 49 with glioma. CDR3s include the opening cysteine and the closing phenylalanine or tryptophan. D genes are given only for firm matches. Some rows mark clone size as missing; the rest say once, few, many or name a class of expanded clone.

j_call	d_call	v_call	clone_size	cdr3_aa	cdr3_nt
TRBJ1-1	NA	TRBV10-3	NA	CAISPGAGGGTEAFF	TGTGCCATCAGTCCCGGGGCGGGGGGCGGCACTGAAGCTTTCTTT
TRBJ2-7	NA	TRBV27	NA	CASSPFGEQYF	TGTGCCAGCAGCCCCTTCGGGGAGCAGTACTTC
TRBJ2-7	TRBD2	TRBV5-4	NA	CASSLAGSGRTHEQYF	TGTGCCAGCAGCTTGGCAGGTAGCGGGAGGACCCACGAGCAGTACTTC
TRBJ2-7	TRBD2	TRBV30	NA	CAWSVVGSGTFYEQYF	TGTGCCTGGAGTGTAGTTGGTAGCGGGACCTTCTACGAGCAGTACTTC
TRBJ1-2	TRBD1	TRBV29-1	few	CSVQGGPYGYTF	TGCAGCGTACAGGGGGGACCTTATGGCTACACCTTC
TRBJ2-4	NA	TRBV4-2	once	CASSPISEGVAKNIQYF	TGTGCCAGCAGCCCGATCAGCGAGGGTGTTGCCAAAAACATTCAGTACTTC
TRBJ1-2	TRBD1	TRBV19	once	CASTGAGGAINVGYTF	TGTGCCAGTACCGGAGCAGGGGGCGCGATTAACGTTGGCTACACCTTC
TRBJ2-1	TRBD2	TRBV29-1	NA	CSVTAGGVSYNEQFF	TGCAGCGTTACAGCGGGAGGAGTATCCTACAATGAGCAGTTCTTC
TRBJ2-3	TRBD1	TRBV5-1	NA	CASSPGGTGGADTQYF	TGCGCCAGCAGCCCGGGAGGGACAGGGGGCGCAGATACGCAGTATTTT
TRBJ1-2	NA	TRBV2	few	CASSVTVSYGYTF	TGTGCCAGCAGTGTAACGGTTAGCTATGGCTACACCTTC
TRBJ2-1	TRBD2	TRBV5-1	NA	CASSLDPTSGSANEQFF	TGCGCCAGCAGCTTGGACCCTACTAGCGGGAGTGCAAATGAGCAGTTCTTC
TRBJ1-1	NA	TRBV18	NA	CASSPSRDTEAFF	TGTGCCAGCTCACCCTCCAGAGACACTGAAGCTTTCTTT
TRBJ2-7	TRBD1	TRBV6-1	NA	CASSGDSYEQYF	TGTGCCAGCAGTGGGGACAGCTACGAGCAGTACTTC
TRBJ2-5	TRBD2	TRBV5-6	NA	CASSLAAGGGAGETQYF	TGTGCCAGCAGCTTGGCGGCGGGCGGGGGGGCCGGTGAGACCCAGTACTTC
TRBJ2-2	NA	TRBV19	few	CASSIWDFTGELFF	TGTGCCAGTAGTATCTGGGATTTCACCGGGGAGCTGTTTTTT
TRBJ1-2	NA	TRBV6-6	few	CASRDTANYGYTF	TGTGCCAGCAGAGATACAGCGAACTATGGCTACACCTTC
TRBJ1-4	TRBD1	TRBV7-9	NA	CASSLWDRDEKLFF	TGTGCCAGCAGCTTATGGGACAGGGATGAAAAACTGTTTTTT
TRBJ1-2	NA	TRBV4-1	NA	CASSQDGGKGYGYTF	TGCGCCAGCAGCCAAGATGGCGGTAAAGGCTATGGCTACACCTTC
TRBJ1-5	TRBD1	TRBV30	NA	CAWNSIQGAVQPQHF	TGTGCCTGGAATTCAATTCAGGGGGCAGTTCAGCCCCAGCATTTT
TRBJ2-3	TRBD1	TRBV7-9	NA	CASSYRGDTQYF	TGTGCCAGCAGCTACAGGGGAGATACGCAGTATTTT
TRBJ2-7	TRBD2	TRBV2	NA	CASSEGTSGTYEQYF	TGTGCCAGCAGTGAGGGTACTAGCGGTACCTACGAGCAGTACTTC
TRBJ1-2	NA	TRBV19	NA	CASRVGSQQASNYGYTF	TGTGCCAGTAGAGTTGGTTCCCAACAGGCGAGTAACTATGGCTACACCTTC
TRBJ1-2	NA	TRBV5-1	NA	CASSLAQETGYTF	TGCGCCAGCAGCTTGGCGCAGGAGACCGGCTACACCTTC
TRBJ2-1	TRBD2	TRBV10-3	NA	CAISVSLAGGSYNEQFF	TGTGCCATCAGTGTTTCGCTAGCGGGAGGGTCCTACAATGAGCAGTTCTTC
TRBJ1-1	NA	TRBV19	NA	CASSIVAEAFF	TGTGCCAGTAGTATAGTAGCTGAAGCTTTCTTT
TRBJ2-2	TRBD2	TRBV4-2	NA	CASSQDLLAGTGELFF	TGTGCCAGCAGCCAAGATCTATTAGCGGGGACCGGGGAGCTGTTTTTT
TRBJ1-5	TRBD1	TRBV6-5	NA	CASSSGTEGNQPQHF	TGTGCCAGCAGTTCGGGGACAGAGGGCAATCAGCCCCAGCATTTT
TRBJ1-2	NA	TRBV27	NA	CASSLWQGKGYTF	TGTGCCAGCAGTTTATGGCAGGGGAAAGGCTACACCTTC
TRBJ2-7	NA	TRBV30	NA	CAWSGTKRSSYEQYF	TGTGCCTGGAGTGGGACCAAGCGGAGTTCCTACGAGCAGTACTTC
TRBJ2-7	NA	TRBV7-8	NA	CASSLAVWSSYEQYF	TGTGCCAGCAGCTTAGCAGTCTGGAGCTCCTACGAGCAGTACTTC
TRBJ1-6	NA	TRBV2	NA	CASSEAQGASGSPLHF	TGTGCCAGCAGTGAAGCGCAAGGGGCATCTGGCTCACCCCTCCACTTT
TRBJ2-1	TRBD2	TRBV11-2	few	CASSLEWLAEDNEQFF	TGTGCCAGCAGCTTAGAGTGGCTAGCGGAGGACAATGAGCAGTTCTTC
TRBJ2-2	NA	TRBV10-1	NA	CASSKSHLWKRELFF	TGCGCCAGCAGTAAAAGCCACCTCTGGAAGAGGGAGCTGTTTTTT
TRBJ2-2	NA	TRBV6-4	NA	CASSDSDTGELFF	TGTGCCAGCAGTGACTCTGACACCGGGGAGCTGTTTTTT
TRBJ1-1	NA	TRBV7-2	few	CASSSEGGLLTEAFF	TGTGCCAGCAGCTCAGAGGGGGGGCTTCTCACTGAAGCTTTCTTT
TRBJ1-4	TRBD1	TRBV5-1	NA	CASSLSGQEKLEKLFF	TGCGCCAGCAGCTTGTCGGGACAGGAAAAACTGGAAAAACTGTTTTTT
TRBJ2-1	NA	TRBV5-4	NA	CASSSGGYNEQFF	TGTGCCAGCAGCTCTGGAGGTTACAATGAGCAGTTCTTC
TRBJ1-1	TRBD1	TRBV7-2	NA	CASSLGRQGGAEAFF	TGTGCCAGCAGCTTAGGGCGACAGGGGGGTGCTGAAGCTTTCTTT
TRBJ1-2	NA	TRBV4-1	NA	CASSPGRQNGYTF	TGCGCCAGCAGCCCCGGTCGGCAAAATGGCTACACCTTC
TRBJ2-1	NA	TRBV5-4	NA	CASSLEVVRPSNEQFF	TGTGCCAGCAGCTTGGAAGTTGTCAGGCCGTCCAATGAGCAGTTCTTC